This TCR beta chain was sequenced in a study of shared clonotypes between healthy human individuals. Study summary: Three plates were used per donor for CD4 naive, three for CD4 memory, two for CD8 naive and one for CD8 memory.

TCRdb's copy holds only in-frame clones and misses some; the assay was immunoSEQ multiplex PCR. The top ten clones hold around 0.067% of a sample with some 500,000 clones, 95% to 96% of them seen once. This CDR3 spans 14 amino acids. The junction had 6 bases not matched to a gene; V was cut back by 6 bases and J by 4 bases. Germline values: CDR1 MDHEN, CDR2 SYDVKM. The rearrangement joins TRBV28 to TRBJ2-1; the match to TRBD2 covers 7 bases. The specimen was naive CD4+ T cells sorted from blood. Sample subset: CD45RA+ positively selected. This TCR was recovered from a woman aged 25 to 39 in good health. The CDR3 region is CASSTTSRYNEQFF. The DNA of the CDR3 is TGTGCCAGCAGCACGACTAGCCGATACAATGAGCAGTTCTTC.